One sample yielded the 28 T cell receptor beta chains listed below, sequenced in a study of shared clonotypes between healthy human individuals. Positively selected for CCR7, the CD45RO-negative cells used as naive CD8 cells excluded terminally differentiated effector memory CD45RA+ cells. Profiling relied on immunoSEQ multiplex PCR, and the TCRdb table lists in-frame clones only, not all of them. The data contain 2 million to 2.5 million clones, over 85% of them singletons. Source material: naive CD8+ T cells sorted from blood. These receptors all come from a man younger than 30 in good health.

This chain links TRBV5-1 with TRBJ2-5, with 9 bases aligning to TRBD2. Trimming took 4 bases from V and 5 from J; bases not matched to a gene: 12. This CDR3 region has 16 residues. The germline V gene has CDR1 SGHRS and CDR2 YFSETQ. CDR3: CASSQAGTSSRETQYF. In nucleotides, the CDR3 is TGCGCCAGCAGCCAGGCCGGGACTAGCAGTAGGGAGACCCAGTACTTC.

Regarding this clone: The same CDR3 arises from other DNA sequences in this sample as well. The CDR3 reads CASSFGSGGTYEQYF. The CDR3 bases are TGTGCCAGCAGTTTCGGTAGCGGGGGGACGTACGAGCAGTACTTC. J is TRBJ2-7 and V is TRBV27; 10 bases fit TRBD2. The CDR3 has 15 amino acids. The junction had 6 bases not matched to a gene; V was cut back by 3 bases and J by 4 bases. Germline V lookup: CDR1 MNHEY, CDR2 SMNVEV (reference sequence).

This rearrangement joins TRBV6-6 to TRBJ2-7; 10 positions match TRBD1. V was clipped by 2 bases and J by 1 base; unmatched bases: 5. CDR1 and CDR2 (germline): MNHNY, SVGAGI (reference sequence). This CDR3 comprises 16 residues. The CDR3 bases are TGTGCCAGCAGTTACCCCCGGGACAGGGGATCCTACGAGCAGTACTTC. This gives the protein CASSYPRDRGSYEQYF.

This clone was observed once. This chain joins TRBV5-6 and TRBJ1-2; the match to TRBD1 covers 7 bases. Germline CDR1 reads SGHDT; CDR2 reads YYEEEE. CDR3 length equals 14 residues. V gave up 1 base and J gave up 7 bases; unmatched junction bases: 7. The CDR3 reads CASSLRQGPIGYTF. CDR3 nucleotide sequence: TGTGCCAGCAGCTTGCGACAGGGCCCGATTGGCTACACCTTC.

As to this clone: This sample includes further DNA sequences coding for the same CDR3. The chain carries TRBV27 and TRBJ2-2, with 7 bases matching TRBD2. The junction had 2 bases not matched to a gene; V was cut back by 2 bases and J by 5 bases. Germline assignment: CDR1 MNHEY and CDR2 SMNVEV (reference sequence). There are 14 residues in the CDR3. This chain's CDR3 is CASSLRGGTGELFF. The CDR3 nucleotides are TGTGCCAGCAGTTTAAGGGGAGGGACCGGGGAGCTGTTTTTT.

CDR3 bases: TGTGCCAGCAGTTGGACTAGCGGGTACACAGATACGCAGTATTTT. Translated: CASSWTSGYTDTQYF. The rearrangement joins TRBV6-5 to TRBJ2-3; TRBD2 matches at 11 bases. J lost 2 bases, V lost 4 bases, and 2 bases had no gene match. CDR3 size: 15 residues. Germline CDR1 reads MNHEY; CDR2 reads SVGAGI.

This chain links TRBV18 with TRBJ2-7; D is ambiguous. Germline CDR1 and CDR2: KGHSH and LQKENI. The CDR3 runs to 13 residues. Trimming took off 6 bases at V and 2 bases at J, with 11 bases between the two ends. CDR3 amino acids: CASSPGNTYEQYF. CDR3 DNA: TGTGCCAGCTCCCCGGGCAACACCTACGAGCAGTACTTC.

The rearrangement joins TRBV10-3 to TRBJ2-5; D gene ambiguous. The ends were cut back, 4 bases at V and 0 bases at J, with 15 bases in the middle. CDR3 length: 16 amino acids. Germline V lookup: CDR1 ENHRY, CDR2 SYGVKD. The DNA for the CDR3 is TGTGCCATCAGTGCCTCTGACGAAAGGTACCAAGAGACCCAGTACTTC. This codes for CAISASDERYQETQYF.

For this clone: Other DNA sequences from this sample encode an identical CDR3 as well. The chain uses TRBV27 and TRBJ1-2; tentatively, D is TRBD1 (5 bases). The germline V and J ends were trimmed by 0 bases and 2 bases, with 7 bases remaining between them. The CDR3 has 14 residues. Germline assignment: CDR1 MNHEY and CDR2 SMNVEV (reference sequence). CDR3 nucleotides: TGTGCCAGCAGTTTATCAGGGGCGAACTATGGCTACACCTTC. This encodes CASSLSGANYGYTF.

V is TRBV7-9 and J is TRBJ2-3, with D possibly matching TRBD2 (5 bases). CDR3 length: 14 amino acids. The germline V gene encodes CDR1 SEHNR and CDR2 FQNEAQ (reference sequence). V lost 5 bases to trimming and J lost 15 bases, with 24 bases between them. The chain's CDR3 is CASSLQGGGPGGYF. CDR3 DNA sequence: TGTGCCAGCAGCCTCCAAGGAGGAGGACCTGGCGGATATTTT.

V is TRBV11-2 and J is TRBJ1-1; maybe TRBD1 (5 bases). The CDR3 covers 17 residues. CDR1 is SGHAT, CDR2 FQNNGV, per germline. Trimming removed 1 base from V and 0 bases from J, with 15 bases in between. CDR3 region: CASSLGGQTTMNTEAFF. For the CDR3, the DNA is TGTGCCAGCAGCTTAGGCGGACAAACGACTATGAACACTGAAGCTTTCTTT.

A remark on this clone: Other DNA sequences in this specimen translate into the identical CDR3. The chain carries TRBV5-1 and TRBJ2-7, with 10 bases that match TRBD1. V gave up 3 bases and J gave up 3 bases; unmatched junction bases: 3. CDR3 length: 14 residues. Germline CDR1 SGHRS, CDR2 YFSETQ. CDR3 nucleotides: TGCGCCAGCAGCTCGGGACAGGGGAGCTACGAGCAGTACTTC. This gives the protein CASSSGQGSYEQYF.

This chain joins TRBV5-6 and TRBJ2-2, with 9 bases fitting TRBD2. The CDR3 runs 17 residues. Unmatched junction bases numbered 11, after V lost 4 bases and J lost 4 bases. The germline CDR1 and CDR2 sequences are SGHDT and YYEEEE. Written as DNA, the CDR3 is TGTGCCAGCAGCCCTGTGGTAGCGGGAGTGAGCACCGGGGAGCTGTTTTTT. Encoded protein: CASSPVVAGVSTGELFF.

This clone was detected once. The junction does not match germline at one end; this may be a read error. The chain is built from TRBV7-3 and TRBJ1-1, with a tentative D call TRBD1 (6 bases). This CDR3 is built from 13 residues. Germline CDR1 reads SGHTA; CDR2 reads FQGTGA. DNA for the CDR3: TGTGCCAGCAGCATAACGGCAGGGGCTGAAGCTTTCTTT. Its translation is CASSITAGAEAFF.

As for this clone: Other DNA sequences from this sample encode an identical CDR3 as well. The rearrangement uses TRBV9 and TRBJ2-7, with D hard to call. The CDR3 loop spans 14 amino acids. Trimming took 0 bases from V and 0 from J, leaving 7 bases between them. Looked up from germline, CDR1 is SGDLS and CDR2 is YYNGEE. The CDR3 DNA follows: TGTGCCAGCAGCGTAGCGGGTCTCTCCTACGAGCAGTACTTC. Translated, it gives CASSVAGLSYEQYF.

The gene calls are TRBV7-8 and TRBJ2-3; 7 positions match TRBD2. The V gene's germline CDR1 is SGHVS and CDR2 FQNEAQ. With 6 bases clipped from V and 7 bases from J, the junction kept 16 bases outside the gene matches. This CDR3 region has 16 residues. CDR3 sequence: CASRPGGEGIGYTQYF. CDR3 in DNA: TGTGCCAGCAGACCAGGAGGGGAGGGTATAGGGTATACGCAGTATTTT.

CDR3 in DNA: TGTGCCAGCAGCTTGCTGGAGGGCAGGAACTCCTACGAGCAGTACTTC. This sequence encodes CASSLLEGRNSYEQYF. V is TRBV5-6 and J is TRBJ2-7, with D perhaps matching TRBD2 (6 bases). The V end lost 1 base, the J end lost 0 bases, and 14 bases lay between the germline ends. Germline V gene lookup returns CDR1 SGHDT and CDR2 YYEEEE. There are 16 residues in the CDR3.

The J gene is TRBJ2-7, the V gene TRBV5-5; possibly TRBD1 for D (6 bases). The ends were cut back, 4 bases at V and 4 bases at J, with 15 bases in the middle. Germline loops: CDR1 SGHKS, CDR2 YYEKEE (reference sequence). The CDR3 is 14 residues long. The DNA of the CDR3 is TGTGCCAGCAGCCTGGACAGTCCTCTGTACGAGCAGTACTTC. Translation: CASSLDSPLYEQYF.

The chain uses TRBV9 and TRBJ2-6; 7 bases map to TRBD1. The CDR3 is made up of 14 amino acids. The V gene's germline CDR1 is SGDLS and CDR2 YYNGEE. Germline trimming cut 3 bases from V and 5 bases from J; bases unmatched to any gene: 2. CDR3 nucleotides: TGTGCCAGCAGCGCGACAGGGTGGGCCAACGTCCTGACTTTC. Translating it yields CASSATGWANVLTF.

V usage is TRBV12-5 and J usage is TRBJ2-1; the D gene is possibly TRBD2 (7 bases). This CDR3 has 15 residues. CDR1 and CDR2 (germline): LGHNT, FRNRAP. V lost 2 bases and J 8 bases, leaving 16 bases between the germline ends. This CDR3 is CASGLTTGGRDEQFF. The CDR3 DNA reads as TGTGCTAGTGGTTTGACAACGGGGGGCCGGGATGAGCAGTTCTTC.

With regard to this clone: Different DNA sequences within this sample yield the same CDR3. The V and J genes are TRBV27 and TRBJ2-7; weak D call: TRBD1 (5 bases). V was pared by 6 bases and J by 0 bases, with 12 bases between. The CDR3 has 14 amino acids. In germline, CDR1 is MNHEY, CDR2 SMNVEV (reference sequence). The CDR3 DNA reads as TGTGCCAGCAGCCTAACAGGAAGCTCCTACGAGCAGTACTTC. Its translation is CASSLTGSSYEQYF.

The chain links TRBV27 to TRBJ2-5; tentative D call: TRBD2 (5 bases). Germline CDR1 MNHEY, CDR2 SMNVEV (reference sequence). The V end was cut by 8 bases, the J end by 5 bases, with 15 bases between. This CDR3 has 13 residues. The CDR3 sequence: CASSLDWRETQYF. For the CDR3, the DNA is TGTGCCAGCTCCTTGGACTGGAGGGAGACCCAGTACTTC.

About this clone: The junction differs from germline at one of its ends, possibly a read error. The rearrangement links TRBV6-1 to TRBJ2-3; TRBD2 aligns across 13 bases. From germline, CDR1 is MNHNS and CDR2 SASEGT. The CDR3 is 16 amino acids. The CDR3 loop reads CASSGETSGRLYPRIF. The CDR3 DNA sequence: TGTGCCAGCAGTGGTGAGACTAGCGGGAGGTTGTATCCCCGGATTTTT.

The gene calls are TRBV7-6 and TRBJ2-1; TRBD2 agrees at 10 bases. Looked up from germline, CDR1 is SGHVS and CDR2 is FNYEAQ. The CDR3 runs 15 residues. Unmatched junction bases numbered 7, after V lost 7 bases and J lost 4 bases. The CDR3 bases are TGTGCCAGCACCCCGACTAGCGGGCCATACAATGAGCAGTTCTTC. The encoded protein is CASTPTSGPYNEQFF.

The J gene is TRBJ1-4, the V gene TRBV13, with a possible D match to TRBD1 (6 bases). The V gene lost 6 bases and the J gene lost 7 bases, with 15 bases spanning the gap. The germline CDR1 and CDR2 sequences are PRHDT and FYEKMQ (reference sequence). This CDR3 is 14 amino acids long. DNA of the CDR3: TGTGCCAGCAGAGTAGCGGGGGGCAGTGAAAAACTGTTTTTT. This codes for CASRVAGGSEKLFF.

This clone appeared a single time. This chain joins TRBV27 and TRBJ1-1, with 8 bases aligning to TRBD1. Germline lookup yields CDR1 MNHEY and CDR2 SMNVEV (reference sequence). The CDR3 extends over 14 amino acids. The ends lost 6 bases at V and 5 bases at J; junction bases unmatched: 8. CDR3: CASRHGTGVTEAFF. In DNA, the CDR3 is TGTGCCAGCAGACACGGGACAGGTGTGACTGAAGCTTTCTTT.

The chain recombines TRBV6-5 with TRBJ2-3; TRBD2 agrees at 7 bases. Germline CDR1 reads MNHEY; CDR2 reads SVGAGI. There are 14 residues in the CDR3. The junction had 7 bases not matched to a gene; V was cut back by 6 bases and J by 4 bases. In DNA, the CDR3 is TGTGCCAGCAGCCTCAGCGGGGAATCAGATACGCAGTATTTT. Its protein product is CASSLSGESDTQYF.

The chain carries TRBV7-9 and TRBJ2-5; D is ambiguous. The CDR3 has 14 residues. Trimming cost V 2 bases and J 2 bases, with 9 bases left between them. The V gene's germline CDR1 is SEHNR and CDR2 FQNEAQ (reference sequence). CDR3 amino acids: CASSLLSQQETQYF. CDR3 in DNA: TGTGCCAGCAGCTTATTAAGCCAGCAAGAGACCCAGTACTTC.